The TCR beta chain under discussion was sequenced for a study of blood T cell repertoires in COVID-19. At the level of the study: Samples taken during acute and convalescent COVID-19 were collected in the United States, Italy and Spain. Sources were T cells, B-cell-depleted T cells, or PBMCs; the material itself was cDNA or gDNA.

Seattle enrolled patients during active infection and tracked them longitudinally. In the study's own analysis: Amplifying reference gene primers gave estimates of nucleated cell counts. Profiling relied on immunoSEQ multiplex PCR, and the TCRdb table lists in-frame clones only, not all of them. V and J calls and clone size are copied from that table; D and trimming were computed from the DNA. This table holds 350,000 to 450,000 clones, about 90% found once. The CDR3 is made up of 14 amino acids. The germline V and J ends were trimmed by 6 bases and 5 bases, with 15 bases remaining between them. Germline V gene sequence: CDR1 SGDLS, CDR2 YYNGEE.

Material for sequencing was peripheral blood. The receptor was isolated from an older woman with COVID-19, enrolled during active disease. V gene TRBV9 combines with J gene TRBJ2-1; D is perhaps TRBD2 (6 bases). The CDR3 DNA is TGTGCCAGCAACAGCGGGCAAACCGACAATGAGCAGTTCTTC. Translating gives CASNSGQTDNEQFF.